Included here is one T cell receptor beta chain sequence, with context. V shed 4 bases and J shed 3 bases, with 10 bases lying between them. Germline lookup yields CDR1 MNHEY and CDR2 SMNVEV (reference sequence). The CDR3 has 13 amino acids. The sample comes from a study of technical replicates of blood from several donors. This table comes from immunoSEQ multiplex PCR, and its TCRdb copy is limited to in-frame clones, with some not included. The sample yields fewer than 95,000 clones, over 90% seen once. The V and J genes are TRBV27 and TRBJ2-7; D might be TRBD2 (6 bases). Sequencing used T cells isolated from PBMCs. The receptor was isolated from a human donor in good health. The CDR3 DNA sequence: TGTGCCAGCAGTTCGGCTAGCGACTACGAGCAGTACTTC. This sequence encodes CASSSASDYEQYF.